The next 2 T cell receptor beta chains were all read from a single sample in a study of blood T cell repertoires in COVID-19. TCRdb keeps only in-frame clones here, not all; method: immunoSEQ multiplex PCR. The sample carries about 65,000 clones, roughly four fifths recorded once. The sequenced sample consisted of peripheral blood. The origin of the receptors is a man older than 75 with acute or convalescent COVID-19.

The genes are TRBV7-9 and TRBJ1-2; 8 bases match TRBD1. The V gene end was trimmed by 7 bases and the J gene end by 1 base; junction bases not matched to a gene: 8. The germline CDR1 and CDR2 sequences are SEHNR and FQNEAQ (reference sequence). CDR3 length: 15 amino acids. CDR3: CASTTGQGYNYGYTF. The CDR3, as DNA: TGTGCCAGCACCACCGGACAGGGTTATAACTATGGCTACACCTTC.

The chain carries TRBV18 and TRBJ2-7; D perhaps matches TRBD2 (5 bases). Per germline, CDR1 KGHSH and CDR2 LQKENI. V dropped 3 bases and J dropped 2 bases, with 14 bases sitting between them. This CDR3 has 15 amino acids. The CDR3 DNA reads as TGTGCCAGCTCACCTTCTTCGGGGTCTCCCTACGAGCAGTACTTC. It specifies CASSPSSGSPYEQYF.